The 14 T cell receptor beta chains presented below share a single source sample, sequenced in a study of cytomegalovirus exposure and HLA in healthy donors. Vbeta (60) and Jbeta (13) primers were used in the PCR. Sequenced by immunoSEQ multiplex PCR; TCRdb stores in-frame clones only, minus some. The sample carries under 150,000 clones, around a tenth recorded once. Sequenced material: PBMCs. The receptors stem from a male donor in good health and CMV-seronegative.

V usage is TRBV27 and J usage is TRBJ2-1; D might be TRBD2 (5 bases). The germline V gene encodes CDR1 MNHEY and CDR2 SMNVEV (reference sequence). The length of the CDR3 is 14 residues. Trimming shortened V by 2 bases and J by 4 bases, and 9 bases separated the two germline ends. In nucleotides, the CDR3 is TGTGCCAGCAGTTTAAGAGCGGTATACAATGAGCAGTTCTTC. This codes for CASSLRAVYNEQFF.

This sequence joins TRBV6-5 and TRBJ2-1, with a tentative D call TRBD1 (6 bases). Germline V gene lookup returns CDR1 MNHEY and CDR2 SVGAGI. V lost 6 bases and J lost 11, with 17 bases in between. CDR3 size: 13 residues. The CDR3 protein is CASRNPGQPQQFF. CDR3 bases: TGTGCCAGCAGGAACCCTGGACAGCCCCAGCAGTTCTTC.

The chain recombines TRBV30 with TRBJ1-3, with D hard to call. This CDR3 spans 12 amino acids. CDR1 is GTSNPN and CDR2 is SVGIG in the germline V gene (reference sequence). Trimming removed 4 bases at V and 0 bases at J, with 4 bases between. The CDR3 DNA reads as TGTGCCTGGACCGTCTCTGGAAACACCATATATTTT. It is translated as CAWTVSGNTIYF.

This clone was observed a few times. J is TRBJ1-1 and V is TRBV7-6, with a tentative D call TRBD1 (6 bases). Germline loops: CDR1 SGHVS, CDR2 FNYEAQ. V shed 5 bases and J shed 7 bases, with 14 bases lying between them. The CDR3 has 13 amino acids. For the CDR3, the DNA is TGTGCCAGCAGCCTCACAACCAGGGGTGAAGCTTTCTTT. It is translated as CASSLTTRGEAFF.

CDR3 DNA sequence: TGTGCCAGCAGTTTGGGGGGTGGTCGGGTCAATGAGCAGTTCTTC. Encoded protein: CASSLGGGRVNEQFF. V usage is TRBV28 and J usage is TRBJ2-1; a possible D gene is TRBD2 (6 bases). Between the trimmed V and J ends, which lost 3 bases and 6 bases, there was a span of 15 bases. This CDR3 spans 15 amino acids. Germline V gene lookup returns CDR1 MDHEN and CDR2 SYDVKM.

This clone was counted between two and nine times. This chain links TRBV6-1 with TRBJ2-3, with D possibly being TRBD1 (6 bases). Germline values: CDR1 MNHNS, CDR2 SASEGT. The length of the CDR3 is 16 residues. Between the trimmed V and J ends, which lost 3 bases and 0 bases, there was a span of 13 bases. CDR3 loop: CASSDRPGDSTDTQYF. In DNA, the CDR3 is TGTGCCAGCAGTGATCGCCCAGGGGATAGCACAGATACGCAGTATTTT.

The chain has TRBV30 and TRBJ1-2; D is unclear. The germline V gene encodes CDR1 GTSNPN and CDR2 SVGIG (reference sequence). This CDR3 spans 13 amino acids. CDR3 region: CAWALDTNYGYTF. In nucleotides, the CDR3 is TGTGCTTGGGCCCTCGACACTAACTATGGCTACACCTTC.

Details on this clone: One junction end does not reproduce the germline sequence, and a read error may be involved. Other nucleotide sequences in the sample specify the same CDR3. V and J are TRBV9 and TRBJ2-7; 7 nucleotides line up with TRBD1. The length of the CDR3 is 14 residues. The germline V gene encodes CDR1 SGDLS and CDR2 YYNGEE. In DNA form, the CDR3 reads TGTGCCAGCAGTGTAGGACAGGCCCCCTACGAGCAGTATTTC. Its protein product is CASSVGQAPYEQYF.

This rearrangement joins TRBV6-5 to TRBJ2-7; 8 nucleotides align to TRBD1. V gave up 4 bases and J gave up 3 bases; unmatched junction bases: 11. Germline V gene sequence: CDR1 MNHEY, CDR2 SVGAGI. This CDR3 region has 16 residues. The CDR3 DNA reads TGTGCCAGCAGTTCCAATCTCAGGGGGCGCAGCTACGAGCAGTACTTC. This gives the protein CASSSNLRGRSYEQYF.

The rearrangement joins TRBV29-1 to TRBJ1-2, with D possibly being TRBD1 (5 bases). V gave up 4 bases and J gave up 6 bases, with 9 bases separating them. This CDR3 contains 11 residues. The germline V gene encodes CDR1 SQVTM and CDR2 ANQGSEA. The CDR3 region has the DNA TGCAGCGTTGGACAGCTAGATGGCTACACCTTC. This sequence encodes CSVGQLDGYTF.

This clone was counted only a few times. The gene calls are TRBV9 and TRBJ2-1, with 9 bases that match TRBD2. The CDR3 is 16 amino acids. CDR1 and CDR2 from the germline V gene are SGDLS and YYNGEE. The V and J ends lost 0 bases and 4 bases, in that order; junction bases with no gene match: 5. The CDR3 here is CASSVGSSGMYNEQFF. In DNA, the CDR3 is TGTGCCAGCAGCGTAGGTTCTAGCGGGATGTACAATGAGCAGTTCTTC.

The sample holds a few counts of this clone. The chain joins TRBV4-3 to TRBJ1-1, with D hard to call. The germline V and J ends were trimmed by 4 bases and 1 base, with 13 bases remaining between them. CDR3 length: 15 amino acids. Germline CDR1 reads LGHNA; CDR2 reads YSLEER. The CDR3 loop is CASSRLPSSNTEAFF. CDR3 nucleotides: TGCGCCAGCAGCCGTCTTCCGTCTTCGAACACTGAAGCTTTCTTT.

This clone was detected a few times. The V and J genes are TRBV28 and TRBJ2-1, with 10 bases identical to TRBD2. Trimming removed 6 bases from V and 7 bases from J; junction bases left unmatched: 9. Germline V gene sequence: CDR1 MDHEN, CDR2 SYDVKM. This CDR3 contains 15 residues. The CDR3 reads CASSLPTSGKNEQFF. The CDR3 DNA follows: TGTGCCAGCAGCCTCCCTACTAGCGGGAAGAATGAGCAGTTCTTC.

There are a few counts of this clone. The chain is built from TRBV28 and TRBJ2-3; 10 nucleotides line up with TRBD1. This CDR3 spans 13 amino acids. Trimming removed 8 bases from V and 2 bases from J; junction bases left unmatched: 1. Germline V lookup: CDR1 MDHEN, CDR2 SYDVKM. For the CDR3, the DNA is TGTGCCAGCGGGACAGGGGACACAGATACGCAGTATTTT. Its translation: CASGTGDTDTQYF.